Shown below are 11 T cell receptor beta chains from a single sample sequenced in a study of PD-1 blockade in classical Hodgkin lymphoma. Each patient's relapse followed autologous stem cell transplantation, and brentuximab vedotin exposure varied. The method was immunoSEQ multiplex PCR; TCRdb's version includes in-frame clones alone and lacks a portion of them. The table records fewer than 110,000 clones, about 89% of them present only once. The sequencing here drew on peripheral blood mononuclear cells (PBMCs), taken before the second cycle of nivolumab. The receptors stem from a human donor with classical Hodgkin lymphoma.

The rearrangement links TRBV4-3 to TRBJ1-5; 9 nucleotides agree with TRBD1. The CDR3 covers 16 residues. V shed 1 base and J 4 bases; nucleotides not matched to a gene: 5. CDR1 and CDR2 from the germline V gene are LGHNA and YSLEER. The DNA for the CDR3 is TGCGCCAGCAGCCAAGTCAAGGGACAGGGTAATCAGCCCCAGCATTTT. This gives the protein CASSQVKGQGNQPQHF.

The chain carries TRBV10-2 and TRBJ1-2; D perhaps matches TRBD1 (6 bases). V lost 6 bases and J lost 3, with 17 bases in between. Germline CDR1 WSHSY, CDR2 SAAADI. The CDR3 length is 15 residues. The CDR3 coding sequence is TGCGCCAGCAGCGGCCCAGGACAGACCTACTATGGCTACACCTTC. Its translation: CASSGPGQTYYGYTF.

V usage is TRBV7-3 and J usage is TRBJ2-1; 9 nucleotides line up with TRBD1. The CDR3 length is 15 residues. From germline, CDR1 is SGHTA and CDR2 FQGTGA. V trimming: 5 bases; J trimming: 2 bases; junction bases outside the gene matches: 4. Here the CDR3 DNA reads TGTGCCAGCAGCCCCCGGACAGGGGCCTACAATGAGCAGTTCTTC. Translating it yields CASSPRTGAYNEQFF.

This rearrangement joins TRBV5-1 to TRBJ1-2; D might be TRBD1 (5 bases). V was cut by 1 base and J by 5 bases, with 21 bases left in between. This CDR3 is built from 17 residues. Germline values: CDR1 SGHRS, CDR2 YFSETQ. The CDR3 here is CASSLMDTHEVRYGYTF. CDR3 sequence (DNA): TGCGCCAGCAGCTTGATGGACACTCATGAGGTCCGGTATGGCTACACCTTC.

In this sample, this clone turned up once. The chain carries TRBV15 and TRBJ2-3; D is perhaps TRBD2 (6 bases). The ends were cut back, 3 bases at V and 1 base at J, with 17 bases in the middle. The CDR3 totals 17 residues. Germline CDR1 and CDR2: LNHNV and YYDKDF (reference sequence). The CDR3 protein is CATSSPGLPSGTDTQYF. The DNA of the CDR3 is TGTGCCACCAGCAGCCCGGGACTCCCATCGGGCACAGATACGCAGTATTTT.

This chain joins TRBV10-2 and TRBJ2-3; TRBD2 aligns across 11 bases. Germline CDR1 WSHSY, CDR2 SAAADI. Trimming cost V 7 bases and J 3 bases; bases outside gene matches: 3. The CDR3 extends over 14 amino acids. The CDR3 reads CASTPSGGTDTQYF. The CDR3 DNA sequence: TGCGCCAGCACCCCTAGCGGGGGGACAGATACGCAGTATTTT.

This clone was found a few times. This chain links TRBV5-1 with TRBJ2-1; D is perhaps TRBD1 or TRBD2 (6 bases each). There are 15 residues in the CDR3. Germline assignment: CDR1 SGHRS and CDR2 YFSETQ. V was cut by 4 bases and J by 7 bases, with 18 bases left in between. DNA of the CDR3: TGCGCCAGCAGCCCCCAGGGGAGGCTAGGGAATGAGCAGTTCTTC. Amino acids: CASSPQGRLGNEQFF.

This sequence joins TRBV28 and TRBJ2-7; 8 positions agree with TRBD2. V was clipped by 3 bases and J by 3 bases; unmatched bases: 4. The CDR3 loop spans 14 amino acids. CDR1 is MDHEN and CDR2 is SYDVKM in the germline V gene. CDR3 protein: CASSLVSGVYEQYF. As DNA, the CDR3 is TGTGCCAGCAGTTTGGTTAGCGGGGTCTACGAGCAGTACTTC. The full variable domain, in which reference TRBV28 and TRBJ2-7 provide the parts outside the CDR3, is DVKVTQSSRYLVKRTGEKVFLECVQDMDHENMFWYRQDPGLGLRLIYFSYDVKMKEKGDIPEGYSVSREKKERFSLILESASTNQTSMYLCASSLVSGVYEQYFGPGTRLTVT.

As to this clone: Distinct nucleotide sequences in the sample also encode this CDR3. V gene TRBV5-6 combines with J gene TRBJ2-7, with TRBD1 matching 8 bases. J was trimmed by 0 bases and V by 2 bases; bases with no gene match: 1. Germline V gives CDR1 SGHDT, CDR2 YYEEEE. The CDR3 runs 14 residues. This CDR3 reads CASSLGQGSYEQYF. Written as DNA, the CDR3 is TGTGCCAGCAGCTTAGGACAGGGCTCCTACGAGCAGTACTTC.

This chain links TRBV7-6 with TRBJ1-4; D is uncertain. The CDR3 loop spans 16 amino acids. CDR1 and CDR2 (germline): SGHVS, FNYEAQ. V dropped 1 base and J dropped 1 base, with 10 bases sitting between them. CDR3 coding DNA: TGTGCCAGCAGCTTAGGTCTGACGGAAACTAATGAAAAACTGTTTTTT. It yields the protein CASSLGLTETNEKLFF.

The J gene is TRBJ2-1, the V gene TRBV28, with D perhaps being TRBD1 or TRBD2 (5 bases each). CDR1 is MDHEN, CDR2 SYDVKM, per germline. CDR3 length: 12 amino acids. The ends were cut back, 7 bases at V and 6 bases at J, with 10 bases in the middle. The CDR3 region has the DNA TGTGCCAGCAACGAGAGGGGCAATGAGCAGTTCTTC. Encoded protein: CASNERGNEQFF.